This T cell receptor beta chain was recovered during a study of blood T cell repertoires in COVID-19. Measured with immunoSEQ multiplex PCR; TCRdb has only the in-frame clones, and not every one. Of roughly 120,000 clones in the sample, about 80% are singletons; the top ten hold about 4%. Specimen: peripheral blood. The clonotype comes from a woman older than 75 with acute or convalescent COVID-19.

The CDR3, as DNA: TGTGCCAGCAGTGAGGCAGGGGTGAATTCTGGAAACACCATATATTTT. It yields the protein CASSEAGVNSGNTIYF. The chain employs TRBV2 and TRBJ1-3; tentatively, D is TRBD1 (6 bases). The CDR3 runs to 16 residues. Germline V gives CDR1 SNHLY, CDR2 FYNNEI. The V and J ends lost 3 bases and 1 base respectively, with 13 bases between them.